These 5 T cell receptor beta chains originate from one sample sequenced in a study of T cell repertoires in ileal Crohn's disease. TCRdb's copy holds only in-frame clones and misses some; the assay was immunoSEQ multiplex PCR. The sample yields some 2,900 clones, 70% to 80% seen once. The sample's time point: inflamed ileum from the surgical specimen. The sequenced material came from ileal tissue. The receptors shown here come from an adult with Crohn's disease.

The chain employs TRBV4-1 and TRBJ2-3; a weak D match, TRBD1 (6 bases). Looked up from germline, CDR1 is MGHRA and CDR2 is YSYEKL. V was trimmed by 4 bases and J by 3 bases, leaving 8 bases between them. This CDR3 spans 13 amino acids. The CDR3 reads CASSLGTTDTQYF. The CDR3, as DNA: TGCGCCAGCAGCCTAGGGACAACAGATACGCAGTATTTT.

There are a few counts of this clone. The genes are TRBV18 and TRBJ1-2; unclear D gene. Germline V gene lookup returns CDR1 KGHSH and CDR2 LQKENI. The V gene lost 4 bases and the J gene lost 6 bases, with 9 bases spanning the gap. The CDR3 runs 12 residues. For the CDR3, the DNA is TGTGCCAGCTCACATGGGTCTGATGGCTACACCTTC. Its protein product is CASSHGSDGYTF.

The rearrangement joins TRBV10-1 to TRBJ2-3; D unresolved. CDR1 is WNHNN, CDR2 SYGVQD, per germline (reference sequence). V was pared by 4 bases and J by 8 bases, with 16 bases between. The CDR3 extends over 14 amino acids. The DNA for the CDR3 is TGCGCCAGCAGTGTTCGGCCCCACCCCGGTACGCAGTATTTT. It codes for CASSVRPHPGTQYF.

This clone appeared a few times. V is TRBV28 and J is TRBJ2-1; the D gene could be TRBD1 or TRBD2 (5 bases each). The CDR3 is 15 residues long. The V and J ends lost 7 bases and 5 bases respectively, with 18 bases between them. The germline V gene encodes CDR1 MDHEN and CDR2 SYDVKM. CDR3 nucleotide sequence: TGTGCCAGCAACGACTACAGGAGCAGTAACAATGAGCAGTTCTTC. This sequence encodes CASNDYRSSNNEQFF.

The chain uses TRBV10-1 and TRBJ2-4; the D gene could be TRBD1 or TRBD2 (6 bases each). The length of the CDR3 is 15 residues. The germline CDR1 and CDR2 sequences are WNHNN and SYGVQD (reference sequence). The V end lost 3 bases, the J end lost 1 base, and 10 bases lay between the germline ends. CDR3 DNA sequence: TGCGCCAGCAGTGAAGAAGGGGGGGCCAAAAACATTCAGTACTTC. Its translation is CASSEEGGAKNIQYF.